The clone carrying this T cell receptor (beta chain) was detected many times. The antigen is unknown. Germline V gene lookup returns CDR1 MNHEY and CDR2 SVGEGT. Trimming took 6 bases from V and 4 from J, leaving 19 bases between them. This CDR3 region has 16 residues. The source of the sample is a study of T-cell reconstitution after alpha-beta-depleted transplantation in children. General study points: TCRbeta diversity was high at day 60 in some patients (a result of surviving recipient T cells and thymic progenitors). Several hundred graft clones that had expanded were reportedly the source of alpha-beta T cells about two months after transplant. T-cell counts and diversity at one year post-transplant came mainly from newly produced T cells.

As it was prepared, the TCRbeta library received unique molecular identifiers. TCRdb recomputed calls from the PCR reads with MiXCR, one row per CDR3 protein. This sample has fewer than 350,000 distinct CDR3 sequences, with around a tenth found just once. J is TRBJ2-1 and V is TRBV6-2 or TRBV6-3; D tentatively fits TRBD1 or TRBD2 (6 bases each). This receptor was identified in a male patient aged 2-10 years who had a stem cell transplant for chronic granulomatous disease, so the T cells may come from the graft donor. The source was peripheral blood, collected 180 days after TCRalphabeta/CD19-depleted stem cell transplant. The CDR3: CASRIRGAQRYNEQFF. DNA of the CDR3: TGTGCCAGCAGGATTAGGGGGGCACAGAGATACAATGAGCAGTTCTTC.